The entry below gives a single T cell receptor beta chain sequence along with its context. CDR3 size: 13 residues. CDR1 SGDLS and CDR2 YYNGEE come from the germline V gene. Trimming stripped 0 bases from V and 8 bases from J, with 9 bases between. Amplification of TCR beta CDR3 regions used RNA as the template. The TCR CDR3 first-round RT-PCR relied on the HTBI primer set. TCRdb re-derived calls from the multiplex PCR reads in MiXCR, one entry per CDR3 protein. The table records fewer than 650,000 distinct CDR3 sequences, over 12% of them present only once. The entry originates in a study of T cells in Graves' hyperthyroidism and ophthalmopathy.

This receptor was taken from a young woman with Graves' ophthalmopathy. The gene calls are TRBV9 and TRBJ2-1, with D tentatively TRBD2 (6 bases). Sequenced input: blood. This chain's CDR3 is CASSVDGGDEQFF. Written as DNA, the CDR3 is TGTGCCAGCAGCGTAGACGGAGGGGATGAGCAGTTCTTC.